This T cell receptor (beta chain) emerged from a study of regulatory and conventional T cells in RAG deficiency. The sorted regulatory T cells were CD4+, CD25-high and CD127-low, with genomic DNA sequenced. CDR1 and CDR2 (germline): LGHNA, YNFKEQ. This CDR3 has 17 amino acids. V lost 2 bases and J lost 1, with 15 bases in between. Assay: immunoSEQ multiplex PCR; the TCRdb copy retains only in-frame clones and omits some. The sample consists of roughly 20,000 clones, 87% of them appearing once. These same records also appear under a second study, on regulatory T cells. That source reports: Amplification used 52 TRBV primers and 13 TRBJ primers.

Sample: Tregs sorted from blood. The source is a human donor in good health. The chain has TRBV4-2 and TRBJ2-1, with D hard to call. CDR3 in DNA: TGTGCCAGCAGCCAACAAGATTCTCTCCGTTCCTACAATGAGCAGTTCTTC. Protein sequence: CASSQQDSLRSYNEQFF.